This passage covers 11 T cell receptor beta chains from one sample sequenced in a study of cytomegalovirus exposure and HLA in healthy donors. Researchers ran the PCR with 60 Vbeta and 13 Jbeta primers. The method was immunoSEQ multiplex PCR; TCRdb's version includes in-frame clones alone and lacks a portion of them. The table has about 150,000 clones, roughly 80% seen once; the top ten hold roughly 4.2%. Sequences were obtained from PBMCs. These receptor sequences come from a woman aged 35 to 49 in good health and CMV-seronegative.

The J gene is TRBJ2-7, the V gene TRBV29-1; 9 bases agree with TRBD1. The CDR3 contains 15 residues. The V gene's germline CDR1 is SQVTM and CDR2 ANQGSEA. Trimming at V came to 6 bases and at J to 2 bases, leaving 11 bases not matched to a gene. The CDR3 coding sequence is TGCAGCGTGGACCCCGGGACAGGGCCGCCCTACGAGCAGTACTTC. This translates into CSVDPGTGPPYEQYF.

This clone has a single count. The chain has TRBV5-1 and TRBJ2-1; TRBD1 is a possible D gene (5 bases). Germline V gene data show CDR1 as SGHRS and CDR2 as YFSETQ. The CDR3 consists of 16 residues. Trimming stripped 0 bases from V and 4 bases from J, with 14 bases between. The CDR3 DNA sequence: TGCGCCAGCAGCTTGGGACAGCCCCCTCCTTACAATGAGCAGTTCTTC. As protein: CASSLGQPPPYNEQFF. Together with reference TRBV5-1 and TRBJ2-1, the CDR3 gives the full variable domain: KAGVTQTPRYLIKTRGQQVTLSCSPISGHRSVSWYQQTPGQGLQFLFEYFSETQRNKGNFPGRFSGRQFSNSRSEMNVSTLELGDSALYLCASSLGQPPPYNEQFFGPGTRLTVL.

The CDR3 DNA follows: TGTGCCAGTAGTCTAGGACAGGGGGTACCCGGCTACACCTTC. This codes for CASSLGQGVPGYTF. The V and J genes are TRBV19 and TRBJ1-2; 10 bases match TRBD1. CDR1 is LNHDA, CDR2 SQIVND, per germline (reference sequence). V lost 5 bases to trimming and J lost 8 bases; unmatched junction nucleotides: 8. This CDR3 has 14 amino acids.

The J gene is TRBJ2-7, the V gene TRBV13, with D possibly matching TRBD2 (6 bases). Germline-derived CDR1 and CDR2 are PRHDT and FYEKMQ (reference sequence). V lost 7 bases, J lost 5 bases, and 21 bases lay in between. The CDR3 spans 15 residues. This CDR3 is CASTFERTGVNEQYF. The CDR3 nucleotides read TGTGCCAGCACCTTCGAAAGGACGGGGGTAAACGAGCAGTACTTC.

This chain uses TRBV2 with TRBJ1-1; possible D gene TRBD1, 6 bases. V lost 3 bases to trimming and J lost 2 bases, with 10 bases between them. The CDR3 loop spans 14 amino acids. From germline, CDR1 is SNHLY and CDR2 FYNNEI. CDR3 in amino acids: CASSDRGYNTEAFF. The CDR3 bases are TGTGCCAGCAGTGACAGGGGTTATAACACTGAAGCTTTCTTT.

The chain links TRBV5-6 to TRBJ2-1; maybe TRBD2 (6 bases). V lost 0 bases and J 7 bases, leaving 20 bases between the germline ends. This CDR3 comprises 17 residues. Germline V gives CDR1 SGHDT, CDR2 YYEEEE. The CDR3 nucleotides are TGTGCCAGCAGCTTGGTAGAGAGCGGGCCGCTCCGGAATGAGCAGTTCTTC. Translation: CASSLVESGPLRNEQFF.

The chain couples TRBV6-1 to TRBJ1-1; 7 bases fit TRBD1. After removal of 7 bases from V and 6 bases from J, the junction contained 5 bases not matched to a gene. The CDR3 loop spans 12 amino acids. CDR1 and CDR2 (germline): MNHNS, SASEGT. The CDR3 is CASNRQGPEAFF. CDR3 bases: TGTGCCAGCAACCGACAGGGTCCTGAAGCTTTCTTT.

CDR3 DNA: TGCGCCAGCAGCGATCGGACAGGGAGGGTGAACACTGAAGCTTTCTTT. This sequence encodes CASSDRTGRVNTEAFF. The chain couples TRBV5-1 to TRBJ1-1; 8 bases map to TRBD1. The V segment lost 4 bases and the J segment 0 bases; nucleotides outside the gene matches: 8. The germline V gene encodes CDR1 SGHRS and CDR2 YFSETQ. CDR3 length equals 16 residues.

This sequence joins TRBV11-2 and TRBJ2-2, with 9 bases matching TRBD1. The CDR3 is 19 amino acids. The V gene end was trimmed by 4 bases and the J gene end by 7 bases; junction bases not matched to a gene: 19. The germline V gene has CDR1 SGHAT and CDR2 FQNNGV. For the CDR3, the DNA is TGTGCCAGCAGCTCCCTGAGGCTCTCGGGACAGGGATTTGTCGGGGAGCTGTTTTTT. It translates to CASSSLRLSGQGFVGELFF.

The CDR3 DNA reads TGTGCCAGCAGGGGGAGCCCCACAGATACGCAGTATTTT. Its translation is CASRGSPTDTQYF. The V call is TRBV27, the J call TRBJ2-3; perhaps TRBD2 as D (5 bases). Germline V gives CDR1 MNHEY, CDR2 SMNVEV (reference sequence). Deletions cut 6 bases from V and 2 bases from J, with 9 bases between. The CDR3 runs 13 residues.

The chain uses TRBV11-2 and TRBJ1-3; no reliable D call. The germline V and J ends were trimmed by 6 bases and 4 bases, with 7 bases remaining between them. CDR1 SGHAT and CDR2 FQNNGV come from the germline V gene. The CDR3 has 12 residues. CDR3 coding DNA: TGTGCCAGCAGTTCCCAGGGAAACACCATATATTTT. Translated, it gives CASSSQGNTIYF.